This T cell receptor (beta chain) was profiled in a study of regulatory T cells in long-lasting Graves disease. This clonotype was seen ten or more times. Noted time point: newly diagnosed GD, antithyroid drugs for less than 3 months. The authors made the TCR library using RNA they extracted from PBMCs. Building the TCR beta libraries relied on iRepertoire HTBI primers, and CDR3 regions underwent Arm-PCR. TCRdb used MiXCR to reprocess the multiplex PCR reads, holding one entry per CDR3 protein. The profile shows 520,000 or so distinct CDR3 sequences, around 11% of them singletons. This same sample was also part of a study on T cells in Graves' hyperthyroidism and ophthalmopathy. From that second work: Patients having uncontrolled infection, another autoimmune disease, pregnancy or lactation were not included. Most clonotypes expanded in the thyroid (above 0.001) were also present in blood.

Sequences were derived from peripheral blood mononuclear cells (PBMCs), sampled at new diagnosis, from a patient treated with antithyroid drugs. This receptor was identified in a woman in her twenties or thirties with Graves disease.

CDR3: CASSQETGAGYNEQFF. DNA of the CDR3: TGTGCCAGCAGCCAAGAAACGGGAGCCGGCTACAATGAGCAGTTCTTC. V and J are TRBV3-1 and TRBJ2-1, with D possibly being TRBD2 (6 bases). Germline CDR1 is LGHDT and CDR2 is YNNKEL (reference sequence). The CDR3 length is 16 residues. V lost 0 bases to trimming and J lost 3 bases, with 12 bases between them.